A single sample is the source of the 13 T cell receptor beta chains below, sequenced in a study of Graves' ophthalmopathy and Graves' hyperthyroidism. Using RNA transcripts, the TCR beta CDR3 regions were amplified. Scientists carried out first-round RT-PCR using HTBI primers and then a second-round multiplex PCR. TCRdb reprocessed the multiplex PCR reads via MiXCR and lists one record per CDR3 protein. This sample has a few hundred thousand distinct CDR3 sequences, with about 21% found just once. Material: peripheral blood. Receptors originate from a woman aged 18-29 years with stable Graves' hyperthyroidism.

This clonotype was seen repeatedly, ten times or more. The chain employs TRBV9 and TRBJ2-7; D possibly corresponds to TRBD1 (5 bases). CDR3 size: 11 residues. Germline CDR1 SGDLS, CDR2 YYNGEE. Trimming stripped 3 bases from V and 7 bases from J, with 8 bases between. The CDR3 bases are TGTGCCAGCAGCGCTAGACAGGAGCAGTACTTC. Translating gives CASSARQEQYF.

This clonotype has a count of ten or more. The rearrangement uses TRBV12-3 or TRBV12-4 and TRBJ1-1, with TRBD1 matching over 9 bases. The CDR3 is 15 amino acids. The trim removed 4 bases at V and 5 bases at J, leaving 8 bases unmatched. CDR3 nucleotides: TGTGCCAGCAGTTCCGGAGGGACAGGGTGGACTGAAGCTTTCTTT. Translated, it gives CASSSGGTGWTEAFF.

A word on this clonotype: A much larger clone lies one base from this, so it may be a read error. This sequence joins TRBV12-3 or TRBV12-4 and TRBJ2-4; 8 bases map to TRBD2. This CDR3 spans 19 amino acids. This CDR3 reads CASSFALAGGKKLQNIKYF. In DNA, the CDR3 is TGTGCCAGCAGTTTCGCGCTAGCGGGCGGTAAAAAACTCCAAAACATTAAGTACTTC.

This clonotype was recorded at least ten times. This sequence joins TRBV28 and TRBJ2-7; no definite D call. Germline CDR1 and CDR2: MDHEN and SYDVKM. Trimming shortened V by 4 bases and J by 2 bases, and 12 bases separated the two germline ends. The CDR3 is 14 residues long. The CDR3 DNA is TGTGCCAGCAGTTACGTTTCCAAGCCCTACGAGCAGTACTTC. It translates to CASSYVSKPYEQYF.

This clonotype was observed many times. The chain employs TRBV3-1 and TRBJ2-7; 8 nucleotides match TRBD1. There are 14 residues in the CDR3. CDR1 and CDR2 from the germline V gene are LGHDT and YNNKEL (reference sequence). V shed 5 bases, J shed 0 bases, and the junction held 3 bases outside the gene matches. In DNA form, the CDR3 reads TGTGCCAGCAGCAATCAGGGGGCCTCCTACGAGCAGTACTTC. This encodes CASSNQGASYEQYF.

At least ten counts were recorded for this clonotype. J is TRBJ2-7 and V is TRBV4-1; 11 bases match TRBD2. The germline gives CDR1 MGHRA, CDR2 YSYEKL. The CDR3 sequence is 15 residues long. V lost 1 base to trimming and J lost 3 bases; unmatched junction nucleotides: 2. CDR3 DNA sequence: TGCGCCAGCAGCCAAGGACTAGCGGGGTTCTACGAGCAGTACTTC. This translates into CASSQGLAGFYEQYF.

This clonotype was counted at least ten times. The chain uses TRBV7-9 and TRBJ1-6, with D maybe TRBD1 (5 bases). V lost 2 bases and J 10 bases, leaving 18 bases between the germline ends. The germline V gene has CDR1 SEHNR and CDR2 FQNEAQ (reference sequence). This CDR3 has 16 amino acids. CDR3 region: CASSLREYDWDSPLHF. CDR3 in DNA: TGTGCCAGCAGCTTAAGGGAGTACGACTGGGACTCACCCCTCCACTTT.

A note on this clonotype: The germline gene is not matched at one end of the junction; a read error may be the cause. The gene calls are TRBV20-1 and TRBJ2-4; D might be TRBD2 (5 bases). The germline CDR1 and CDR2 sequences are DFQATT and SNEGSKA (reference sequence). This CDR3 is 14 amino acids long. CDR3: CSADAGLAKNIKYF. CDR3 sequence (DNA): TGCAGCGCGGACGCAGGCCTAGCCAAAAACATTAAGTACTTC.

This clonotype was seen repeatedly, ten times or more. The chain is built from TRBV29-1 and TRBJ1-1; the D gene is possibly TRBD1 (5 bases). V lost 5 bases and J 5 bases, leaving 15 bases between the germline ends. Germline CDR1 reads SQVTM; CDR2 reads ANQGSEA. This CDR3 has 13 residues. The CDR3 is CSVRRDGKTEAFF. CDR3 bases: TGCAGCGTTCGCCGGGACGGCAAAACTGAAGCTTTCTTT.

V and J are TRBV20-1 and TRBJ1-1; TRBD1 matches 7 bases. From germline, CDR1 is DFQATT and CDR2 SNEGSKA (reference sequence). CDR3 length: 14 amino acids. With 6 bases clipped from V and 3 bases from J, the junction kept 10 bases outside the gene matches. CDR3 DNA sequence: TGCAGTGCCCCCCCAGGGGGATCAGACACTGAAGCTTTCTTT. Protein: CSAPPGGSDTEAFF.

A few counts support this clonotype. This chain uses TRBV20-1 with TRBJ2-7, with a possible D match to TRBD2 (5 bases). With 5 bases removed from V and 1 base from J, the gap between germline ends came to 12 bases. The CDR3 is 13 residues long. Per the germline V gene, CDR1 is DFQATT and CDR2 is SNEGSKA (reference sequence). CDR3 sequence: CSAAYGGSYEQYF. CDR3 coding DNA: TGCAGTGCTGCCTATGGCGGGTCCTACGAGCAGTACTTC.

V gene TRBV9 combines with J gene TRBJ1-1, with D maybe TRBD1 (5 bases). V dropped 0 bases and J dropped 5 bases, with 11 bases sitting between them. The CDR3 contains 14 residues. From germline, CDR1 is SGDLS and CDR2 YYNGEE. CDR3 sequence (DNA): TGTGCCAGCAGCGTAGGGGGCACGGTGACTGAAGCTTTCTTT. It translates to CASSVGGTVTEAFF.

This clonotype was recorded many times. The V call is TRBV5-1, the J call TRBJ1-6; 7 positions match TRBD1. The CDR3 consists of 14 residues. Germline CDR1 is SGHRS and CDR2 is YFSETQ. V trimming: 1 base; J trimming: 7 bases; junction bases outside the gene matches: 2. In DNA form, the CDR3 reads TGCGCCAGCAGCTTGCCCAGGGGGAATTCACCCCTCCACTTT. This sequence encodes CASSLPRGNSPLHF.